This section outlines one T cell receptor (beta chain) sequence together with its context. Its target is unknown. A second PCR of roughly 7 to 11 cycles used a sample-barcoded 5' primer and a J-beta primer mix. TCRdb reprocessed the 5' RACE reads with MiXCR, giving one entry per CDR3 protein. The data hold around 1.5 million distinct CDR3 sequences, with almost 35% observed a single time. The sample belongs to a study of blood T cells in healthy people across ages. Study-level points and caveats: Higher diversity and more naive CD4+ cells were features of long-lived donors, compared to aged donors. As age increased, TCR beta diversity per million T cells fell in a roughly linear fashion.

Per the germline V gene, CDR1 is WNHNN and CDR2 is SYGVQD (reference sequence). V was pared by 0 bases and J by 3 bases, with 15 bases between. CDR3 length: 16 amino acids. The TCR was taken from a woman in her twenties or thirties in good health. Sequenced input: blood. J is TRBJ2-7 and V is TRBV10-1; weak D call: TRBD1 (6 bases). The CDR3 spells CASSESRGSPLYEQYF. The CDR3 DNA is TGCGCCAGCAGTGAGTCCAGGGGCTCTCCCCTCTACGAGCAGTACTTC.